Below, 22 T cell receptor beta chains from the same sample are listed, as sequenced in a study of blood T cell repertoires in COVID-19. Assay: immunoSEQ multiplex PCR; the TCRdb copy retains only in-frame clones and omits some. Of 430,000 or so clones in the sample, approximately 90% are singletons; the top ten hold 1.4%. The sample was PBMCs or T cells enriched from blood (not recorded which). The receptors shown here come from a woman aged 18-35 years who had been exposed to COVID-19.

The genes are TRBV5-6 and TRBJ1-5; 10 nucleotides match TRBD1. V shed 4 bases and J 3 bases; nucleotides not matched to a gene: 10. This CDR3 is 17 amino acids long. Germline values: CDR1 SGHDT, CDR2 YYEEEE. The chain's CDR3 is CASSLYRQGANNQPQHF. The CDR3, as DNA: TGTGCCAGCAGCCTCTACCGACAGGGGGCGAACAATCAGCCCCAGCATTTT.

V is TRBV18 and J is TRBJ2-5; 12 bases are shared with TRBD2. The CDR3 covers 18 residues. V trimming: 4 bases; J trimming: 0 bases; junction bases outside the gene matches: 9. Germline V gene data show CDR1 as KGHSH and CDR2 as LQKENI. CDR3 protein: CASSLSRRLAGDQETQYF. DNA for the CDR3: TGTGCCAGCTCACTGTCCCGGAGACTAGCGGGGGACCAAGAGACCCAGTACTTC.

This chain's CDR3 is CASSRGTGELFF. As DNA, the CDR3 is TGTGCCAGCAGCCGGGGGACCGGGGAGCTGTTTTTT. This chain connects TRBV7-2 to TRBJ2-2, with TRBD2 as a possible D gene (6 bases). The CDR3 is made up of 12 amino acids. Trimming stripped 5 bases from V and 5 bases from J, with 6 bases between. Germline V lookup: CDR1 SGHTA, CDR2 FQGNSA.

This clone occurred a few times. CDR3 in DNA: TGCGCCAGCAGCTTGGTGGACAGGGGCTACGAGCAGTACTTC. Protein product: CASSLVDRGYEQYF. The chain recombines TRBV5-1 with TRBJ2-7, with 9 positions matching TRBD1. Germline V gene lookup returns CDR1 SGHRS and CDR2 YFSETQ. The CDR3 is made up of 14 amino acids. The junction had 1 base not matched to a gene; V was cut back by 0 bases and J by 3 bases.

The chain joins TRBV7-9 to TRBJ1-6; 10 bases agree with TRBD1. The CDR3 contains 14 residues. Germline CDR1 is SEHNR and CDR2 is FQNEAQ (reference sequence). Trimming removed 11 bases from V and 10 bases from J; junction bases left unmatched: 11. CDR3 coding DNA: TGTGCCGGGGCGGGGACAGGGGATGGATCACCCCTCCACTTT. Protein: CAGAGTGDGSPLHF.

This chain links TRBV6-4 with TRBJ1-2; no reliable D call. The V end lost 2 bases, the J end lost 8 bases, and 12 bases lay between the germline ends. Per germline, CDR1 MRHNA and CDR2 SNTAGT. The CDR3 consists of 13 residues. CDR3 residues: CASSDVEGGGYTF. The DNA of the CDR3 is TGTGCCAGCAGTGACGTCGAAGGCGGGGGCTACACCTTC.

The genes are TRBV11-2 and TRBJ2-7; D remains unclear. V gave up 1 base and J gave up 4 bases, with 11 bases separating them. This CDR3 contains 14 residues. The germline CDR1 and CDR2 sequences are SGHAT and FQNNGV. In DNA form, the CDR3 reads TGTGCCAGCAGCTTAGTAGTACCTTCTTACGAGCAGTACTTC. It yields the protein CASSLVVPSYEQYF.

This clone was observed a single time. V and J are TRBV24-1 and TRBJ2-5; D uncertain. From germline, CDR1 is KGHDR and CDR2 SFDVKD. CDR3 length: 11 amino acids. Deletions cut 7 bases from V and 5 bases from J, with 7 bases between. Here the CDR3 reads CATSLSETQYF. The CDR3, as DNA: TGTGCCACCAGCCTTTCGGAGACCCAGTACTTC.

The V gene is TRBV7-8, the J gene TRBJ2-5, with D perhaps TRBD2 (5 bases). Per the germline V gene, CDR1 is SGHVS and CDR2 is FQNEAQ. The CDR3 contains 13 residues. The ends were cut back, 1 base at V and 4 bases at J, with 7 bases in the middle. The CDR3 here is CASSLGRGETQYF. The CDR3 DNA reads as TGTGCCAGCAGCTTAGGCCGGGGAGAGACCCAGTACTTC. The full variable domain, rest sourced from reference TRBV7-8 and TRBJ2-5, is GAGVSQSPRYKVAKRGQDVALRCDPISGHVSLFWYQQALGQGPEFLTYFQNEAQLDKSGLPSDRFFAERPEGSVSTLKIQRTQQEDSAVYLCASSLGRGETQYFGPGTRLLVL.

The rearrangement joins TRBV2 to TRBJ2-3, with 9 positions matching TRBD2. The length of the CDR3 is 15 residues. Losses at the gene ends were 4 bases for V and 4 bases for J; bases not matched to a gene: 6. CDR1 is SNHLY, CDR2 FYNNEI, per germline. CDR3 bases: TGTGCCAGCAGTGTGCCGGCGGGAGGGCCAGATACGCAGTATTTT. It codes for CASSVPAGGPDTQYF.

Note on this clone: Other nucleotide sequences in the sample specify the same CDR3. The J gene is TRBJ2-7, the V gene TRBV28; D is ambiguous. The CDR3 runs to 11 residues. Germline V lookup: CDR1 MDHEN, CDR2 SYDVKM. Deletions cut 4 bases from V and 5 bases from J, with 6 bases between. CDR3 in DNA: TGTGCCAGCAGTTCTCTAAACGAGCAGTACTTC. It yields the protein CASSSLNEQYF.

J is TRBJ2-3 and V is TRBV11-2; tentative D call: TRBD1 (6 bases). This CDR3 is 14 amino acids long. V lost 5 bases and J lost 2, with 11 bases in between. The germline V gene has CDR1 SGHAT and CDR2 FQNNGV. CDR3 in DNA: TGTGCCAGCAGCCTCGGGACAACCACAGATACGCAGTATTTT. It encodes CASSLGTTTDTQYF.

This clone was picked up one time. CDR3 in DNA: TGTGCCAGCAGCTTAAGGGGACTAGTTGCTTTAGAGACCCAGTACTTC. This gives the protein CASSLRGLVALETQYF. The chain recombines TRBV7-8 with TRBJ2-5; TRBD2 matches 8 bases. The ends lost 2 bases at V and 4 bases at J; junction bases unmatched: 9. This CDR3 comprises 16 residues. Germline V gene sequence: CDR1 SGHVS, CDR2 FQNEAQ.

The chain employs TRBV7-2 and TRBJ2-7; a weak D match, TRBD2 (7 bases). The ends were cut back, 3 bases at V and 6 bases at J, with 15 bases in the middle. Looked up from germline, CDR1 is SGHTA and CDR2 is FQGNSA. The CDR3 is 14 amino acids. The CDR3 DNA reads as TGTGCCAGCAGCTTCCAAGGGGGGGCCGTCGAGCAGTACTTC. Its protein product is CASSFQGGAVEQYF.

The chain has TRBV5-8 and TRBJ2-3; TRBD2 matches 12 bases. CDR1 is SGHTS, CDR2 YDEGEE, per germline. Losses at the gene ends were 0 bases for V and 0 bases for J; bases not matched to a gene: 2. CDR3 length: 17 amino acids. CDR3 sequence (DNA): TGTGCCAGCAGCTTGGGGACTAGCGGGGAAAGCACAGATACGCAGTATTTT. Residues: CASSLGTSGESTDTQYF. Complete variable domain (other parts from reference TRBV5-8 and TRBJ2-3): EAGVTQSPTHLIKTRGQQATLRCSPISGHTSVYWYQQALGLGLQFLLWYDEGEERNRGNFPPRFSGRQFPNYSSELNVNALELEDSALYLCASSLGTSGESTDTQYFGPGTRLTVL.

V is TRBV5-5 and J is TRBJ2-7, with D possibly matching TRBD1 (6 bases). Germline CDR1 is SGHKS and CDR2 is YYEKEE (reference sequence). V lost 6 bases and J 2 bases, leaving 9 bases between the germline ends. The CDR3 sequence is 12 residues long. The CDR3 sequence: CASNDRTYEQYF. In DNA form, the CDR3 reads TGTGCCAGCAACGACAGGACCTACGAGCAGTACTTC.

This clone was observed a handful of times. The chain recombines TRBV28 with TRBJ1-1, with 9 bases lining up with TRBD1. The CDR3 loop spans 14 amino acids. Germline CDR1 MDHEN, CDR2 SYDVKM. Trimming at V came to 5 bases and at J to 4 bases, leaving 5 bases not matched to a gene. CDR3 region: CASSPGTGFTEAFF. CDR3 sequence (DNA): TGTGCCAGCAGTCCCGGGACAGGGTTCACTGAAGCTTTCTTT.

The CDR3 loop reads CASSIGGDRFIWDTEAFF. The CDR3 coding sequence is TGTGCCAGTAGTATAGGGGGGGACAGGTTCATTTGGGACACTGAAGCTTTCTTT. V is TRBV19 and J is TRBJ1-1; 8 bases are a match to TRBD1. CDR1 and CDR2 (germline): LNHDA, SQIVND (reference sequence). The CDR3 totals 18 residues. Trimming took 1 base from V and 3 from J; bases not matched to a gene: 13.

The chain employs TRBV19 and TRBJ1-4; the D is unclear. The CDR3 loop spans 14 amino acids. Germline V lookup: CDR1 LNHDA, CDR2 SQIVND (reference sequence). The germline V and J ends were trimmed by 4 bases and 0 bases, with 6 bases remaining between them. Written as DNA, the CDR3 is TGTGCCAGTAGTAGGCCAGCAACTAATGAAAAACTGTTTTTT. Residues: CASSRPATNEKLFF.

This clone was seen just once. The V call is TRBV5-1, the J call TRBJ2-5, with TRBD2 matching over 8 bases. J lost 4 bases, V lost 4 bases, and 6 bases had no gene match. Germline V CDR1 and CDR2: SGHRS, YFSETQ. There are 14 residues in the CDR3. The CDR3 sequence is CASSLRGGGETQYF. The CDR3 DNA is TGCGCCAGCAGCCTTCGGGGGGGTGGAGAGACCCAGTACTTC.

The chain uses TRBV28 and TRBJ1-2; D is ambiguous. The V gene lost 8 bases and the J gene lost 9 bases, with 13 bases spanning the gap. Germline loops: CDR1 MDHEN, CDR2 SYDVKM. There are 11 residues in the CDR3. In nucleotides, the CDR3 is TGTGCCAGCCGTGGCGGCAGTAGCTACACCTTC. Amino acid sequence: CASRGGSSYTF.

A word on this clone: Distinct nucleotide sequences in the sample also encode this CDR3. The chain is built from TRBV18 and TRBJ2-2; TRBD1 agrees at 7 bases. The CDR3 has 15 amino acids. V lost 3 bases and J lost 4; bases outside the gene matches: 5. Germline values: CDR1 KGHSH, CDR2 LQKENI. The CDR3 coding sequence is TGTGCCAGCTCACCTAGACAGGGACCCACCGGGGAGCTGTTTTTT. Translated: CASSPRQGPTGELFF.